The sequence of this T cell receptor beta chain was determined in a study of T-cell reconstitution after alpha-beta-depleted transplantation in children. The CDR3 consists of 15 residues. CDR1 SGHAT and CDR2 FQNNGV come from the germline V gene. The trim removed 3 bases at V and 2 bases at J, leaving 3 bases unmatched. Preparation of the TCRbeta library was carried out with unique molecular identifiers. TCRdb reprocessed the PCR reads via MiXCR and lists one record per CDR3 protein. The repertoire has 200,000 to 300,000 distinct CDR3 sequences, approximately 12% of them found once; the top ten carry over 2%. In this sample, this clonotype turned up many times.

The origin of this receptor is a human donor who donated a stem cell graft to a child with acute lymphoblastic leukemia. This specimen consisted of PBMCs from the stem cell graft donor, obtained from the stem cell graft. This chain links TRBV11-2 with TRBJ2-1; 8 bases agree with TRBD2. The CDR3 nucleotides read TGTGCCAGCAGCTTTCAGCGGGGGCCCTACAATGAGCAGTTCTTC. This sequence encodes CASSFQRGPYNEQFF.